This T cell receptor delta chain comes out of a study of gamma-delta chains in newborns, infants, children. Looking at the study overall: Innate gammadelta T cells reportedly expand polyclonally right after birth, driven by microbial exposure, per the title.

TCRdb reprocessed the reads using CATT. The profile covers over 2,500 delta-chain clones, with 40% to 60% appearing a single time and roughly 6.7% taken by the ten largest. CDR1 and CDR2 (germline): GEAIGNYY, EKD. The CDR3 has 15 residues. In the case of this clone: A much more abundant neighbour one base away suggests this may be a read error. Other DNA variants within this sample encode the same CDR3.

Sequencing was carried out using blood. This receptor was taken from a child who received the measles vaccine. The chain is built from TRDV2 and TRDJ1; TRDD3 matches 11 bases. DNA of the CDR3: TGTGCCTGTGACGTACTGGGGGATATAACCGATAAGCTCATCTTT. It specifies CACDVLGDITDKLIF.